The clone carrying this T cell receptor beta chain was detected ten times or more. This sample stems from a study of T-cell reconstitution after alpha-beta-depleted transplantation in children. The germline V gene has CDR1 DFQATT and CDR2 SNEGSKA (reference sequence). The V and J ends lost 0 bases and 2 bases respectively, with 17 bases between them. The CDR3 consists of 17 residues. The TCRbeta library incorporated unique molecular identifiers. Via MiXCR, TCRdb re-called the PCR reads, giving one row per CDR3 protein. The sample yields around 400,000 distinct CDR3 sequences, around 21% seen once. This receptor was identified in a human donor who donated a stem cell graft to a child with acute myeloid leukemia. Sequencing used PBMCs from the stem cell graft donor, obtained from the stem cell graft. This chain links TRBV20-1 with TRBJ2-1; tentatively, D is TRBD1 or TRBD2 (6 bases each). CDR3 sequence (DNA): TGCAGTGCTAGAGAGGTTTCGGGGGCGAAAGCCTACAATGAGCAGTTCTTC. Its translation: CSAREVSGAKAYNEQFF.